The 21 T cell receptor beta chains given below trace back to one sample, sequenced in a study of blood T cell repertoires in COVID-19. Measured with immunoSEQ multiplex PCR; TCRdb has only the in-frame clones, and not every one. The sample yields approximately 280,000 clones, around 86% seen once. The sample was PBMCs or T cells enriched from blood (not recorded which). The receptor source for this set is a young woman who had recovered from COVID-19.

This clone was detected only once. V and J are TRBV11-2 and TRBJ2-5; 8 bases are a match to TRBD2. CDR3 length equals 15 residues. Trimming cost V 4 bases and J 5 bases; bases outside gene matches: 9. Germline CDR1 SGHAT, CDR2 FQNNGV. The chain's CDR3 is CASSYPGGADETQYF. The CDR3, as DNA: TGTGCCAGCAGCTACCCCGGGGGGGCGGACGAGACCCAGTACTTC. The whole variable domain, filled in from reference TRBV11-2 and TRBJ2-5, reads EAGVAQSPRYKIIEKRQSVAFWCNPISGHATLYWYQQILGQGPKLLIQFQNNGVVDDSQLPKDRFSAERLKGVDSTLKIQPAKLEDSAVYLCASSYPGGADETQYFGPGTRLLVL.

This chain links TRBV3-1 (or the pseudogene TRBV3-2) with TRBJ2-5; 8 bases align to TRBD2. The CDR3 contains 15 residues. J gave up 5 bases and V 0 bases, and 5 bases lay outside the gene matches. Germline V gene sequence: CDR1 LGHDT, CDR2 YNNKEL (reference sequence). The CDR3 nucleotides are TGTGCCAGCAGCCAAGATTCGGGACTAGGTGAGACCCAGTACTTC. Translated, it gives CASSQDSGLGETQYF.

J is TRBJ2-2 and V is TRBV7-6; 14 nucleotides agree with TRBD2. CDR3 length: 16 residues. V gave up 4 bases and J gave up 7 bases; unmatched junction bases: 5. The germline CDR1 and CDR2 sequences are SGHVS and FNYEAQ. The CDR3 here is CASSWGLAGANGELFF. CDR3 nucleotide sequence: TGTGCCAGCAGCTGGGGACTAGCGGGAGCCAACGGGGAGCTGTTTTTT.

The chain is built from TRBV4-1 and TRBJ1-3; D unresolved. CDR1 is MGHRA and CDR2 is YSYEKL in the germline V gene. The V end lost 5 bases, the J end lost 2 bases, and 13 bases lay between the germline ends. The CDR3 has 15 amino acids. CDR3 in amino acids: CASSETGGTGNTIYF. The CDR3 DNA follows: TGCGCCAGCAGCGAGACGGGAGGAACTGGAAACACCATATATTTT.

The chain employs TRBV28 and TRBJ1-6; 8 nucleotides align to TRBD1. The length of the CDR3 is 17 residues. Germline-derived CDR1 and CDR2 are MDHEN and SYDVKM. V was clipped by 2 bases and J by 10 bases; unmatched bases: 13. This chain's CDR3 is CASSLGGQAGKRSPLHF. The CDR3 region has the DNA TGTGCCAGCAGTTTAGGGGGACAGGCGGGTAAACGGTCACCCCTCCACTTT.

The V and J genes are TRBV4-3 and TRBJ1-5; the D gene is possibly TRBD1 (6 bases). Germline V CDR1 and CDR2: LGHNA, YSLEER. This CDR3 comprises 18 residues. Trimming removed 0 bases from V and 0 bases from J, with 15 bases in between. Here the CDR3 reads CASSQDWGGGNSNQPQHF. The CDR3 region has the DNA TGCGCCAGCAGCCAAGATTGGGGAGGGGGAAATAGCAATCAGCCCCAGCATTTT.

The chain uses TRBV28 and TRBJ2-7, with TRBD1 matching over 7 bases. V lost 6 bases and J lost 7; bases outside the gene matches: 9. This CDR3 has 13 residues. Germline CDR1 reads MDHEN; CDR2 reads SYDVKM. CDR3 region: CASSHRGLGEQYF. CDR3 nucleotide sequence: TGTGCCAGCAGCCACAGGGGTTTGGGAGAGCAGTACTTC. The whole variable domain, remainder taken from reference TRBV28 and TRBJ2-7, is DVKVTQSSRYLVKRTGEKVFLECVQDMDHENMFWYRQDPGLGLRLIYFSYDVKMKEKGDIPEGYSVSREKKERFSLILESASTNQTSMYLCASSHRGLGEQYFGPGTRLTVT.

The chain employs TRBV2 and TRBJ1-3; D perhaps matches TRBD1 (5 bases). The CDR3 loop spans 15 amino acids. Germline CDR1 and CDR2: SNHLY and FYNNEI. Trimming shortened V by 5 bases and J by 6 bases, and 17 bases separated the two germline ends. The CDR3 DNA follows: TGTGCCAGCAGTTCGTGGACATTCGCCCTAAACACCATATATTTT. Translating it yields CASSSWTFALNTIYF.

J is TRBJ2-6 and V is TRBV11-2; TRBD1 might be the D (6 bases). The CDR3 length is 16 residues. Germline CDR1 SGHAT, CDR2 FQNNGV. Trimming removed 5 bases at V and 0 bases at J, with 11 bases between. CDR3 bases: TGTGCCAGCAGCCCACTGGACAGCTCTGGGGCCAACGTCCTGACTTTC. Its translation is CASSPLDSSGANVLTF.

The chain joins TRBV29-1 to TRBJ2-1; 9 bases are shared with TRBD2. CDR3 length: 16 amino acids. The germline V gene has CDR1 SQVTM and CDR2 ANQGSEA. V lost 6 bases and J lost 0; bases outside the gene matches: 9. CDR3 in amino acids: CSVELAGVSSYNEQFF. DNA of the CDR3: TGCAGCGTCGAACTAGCGGGCGTTAGCTCCTACAATGAGCAGTTCTTC.

The CDR3 here is CASRTSGSYNEQFF. The CDR3, as DNA: TGTGCCAGCAGGACCTCGGGGTCCTACAATGAGCAGTTCTTC. The rearrangement uses TRBV6-5 and TRBJ2-1; tentative D call: TRBD2 (5 bases). Germline CDR1 reads MNHEY; CDR2 reads SVGAGI. V gave up 6 bases and J gave up 1 base, with 10 bases separating them. This CDR3 has 14 amino acids.

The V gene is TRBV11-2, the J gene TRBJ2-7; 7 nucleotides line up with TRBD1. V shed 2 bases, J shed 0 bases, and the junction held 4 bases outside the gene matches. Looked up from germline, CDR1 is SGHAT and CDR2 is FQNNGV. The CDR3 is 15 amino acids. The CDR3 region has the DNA TGTGCCAGCAGCTTACACAGGGGCTTCTCCTACGAGCAGTACTTC. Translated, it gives CASSLHRGFSYEQYF.

DNA of the CDR3: TGTGCCAGCAGCTCTACCTCACCCCTCCACTTT. Protein product: CASSSTSPLHF. The chain combines TRBV7-9 with TRBJ1-6, with no clear D. This CDR3 is built from 11 residues. V was pared by 4 bases and J by 10 bases, with 5 bases between. Germline CDR1 SEHNR, CDR2 FQNEAQ (reference sequence).

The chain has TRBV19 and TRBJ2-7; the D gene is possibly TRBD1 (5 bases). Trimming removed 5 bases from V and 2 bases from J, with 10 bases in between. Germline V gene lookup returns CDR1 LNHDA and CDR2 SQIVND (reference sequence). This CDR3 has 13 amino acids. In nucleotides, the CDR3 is TGTGCCAGTAGTGCCACAGGAACCTACGAGCAGTACTTC. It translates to CASSATGTYEQYF.

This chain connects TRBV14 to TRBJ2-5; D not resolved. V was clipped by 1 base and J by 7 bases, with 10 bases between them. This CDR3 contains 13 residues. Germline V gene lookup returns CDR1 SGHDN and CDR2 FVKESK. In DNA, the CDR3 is TGTGCCAGCAGCCAAGGAGCCGCAGGGACCCAGTACTTC. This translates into CASSQGAAGTQYF.

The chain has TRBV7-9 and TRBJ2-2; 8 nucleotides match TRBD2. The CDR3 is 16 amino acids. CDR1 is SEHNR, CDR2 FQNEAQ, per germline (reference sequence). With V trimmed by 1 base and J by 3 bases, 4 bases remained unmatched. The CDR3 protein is CASSLDLAGYTGELFF. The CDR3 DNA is TGTGCCAGCAGCTTAGATTTAGCGGGGTACACCGGGGAGCTGTTTTTT.

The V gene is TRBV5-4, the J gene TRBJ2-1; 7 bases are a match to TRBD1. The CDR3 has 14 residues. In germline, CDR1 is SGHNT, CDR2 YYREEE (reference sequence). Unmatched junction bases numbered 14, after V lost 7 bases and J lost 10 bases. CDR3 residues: CASGPGQSGSEQFF. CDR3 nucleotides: TGTGCCAGCGGCCCGGGACAGTCTGGATCGGAGCAGTTCTTC.

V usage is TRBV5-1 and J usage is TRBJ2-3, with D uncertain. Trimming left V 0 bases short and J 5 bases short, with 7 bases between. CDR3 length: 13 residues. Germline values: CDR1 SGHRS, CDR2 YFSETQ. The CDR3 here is CASSLAGEDTQYF. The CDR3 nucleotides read TGCGCCAGCAGCTTGGCCGGAGAAGATACGCAGTATTTT. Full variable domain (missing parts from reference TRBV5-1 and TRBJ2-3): KAGVTQTPRYLIKTRGQQVTLSCSPISGHRSVSWYQQTPGQGLQFLFEYFSETQRNKGNFPGRFSGRQFSNSRSEMNVSTLELGDSALYLCASSLAGEDTQYFGPGTRLTVL.

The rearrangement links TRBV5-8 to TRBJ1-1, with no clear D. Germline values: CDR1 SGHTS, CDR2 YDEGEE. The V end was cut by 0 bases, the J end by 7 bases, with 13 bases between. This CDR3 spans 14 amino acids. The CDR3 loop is CASSLETARIEAFF. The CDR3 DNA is TGTGCCAGCAGCTTGGAAACCGCGCGGATTGAAGCTTTCTTT.

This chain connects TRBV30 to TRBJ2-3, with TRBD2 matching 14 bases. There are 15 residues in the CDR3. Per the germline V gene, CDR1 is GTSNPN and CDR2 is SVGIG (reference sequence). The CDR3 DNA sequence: TGTGCGTACGGGGGACTAGCGGGAGCCGGAGATACGCAGTATTTT. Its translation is CAYGGLAGAGDTQYF.

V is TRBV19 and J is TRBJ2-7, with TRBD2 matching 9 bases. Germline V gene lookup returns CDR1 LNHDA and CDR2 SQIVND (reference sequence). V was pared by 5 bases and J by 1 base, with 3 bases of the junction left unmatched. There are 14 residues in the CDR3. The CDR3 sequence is CASSVSGSSYEQYF. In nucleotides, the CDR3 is TGTGCCAGTAGTGTTAGCGGGAGTTCCTACGAGCAGTACTTC.